This note documents a single T cell receptor beta chain sequence. Its antigen is as yet unknown. The donors were part of the validation cohort of 120 or so subjects. That cohort was separate from the first cohort, which comprised under 700 subjects. TCRdb's copy holds only in-frame clones and misses some; the assay was immunoSEQ multiplex PCR. The data contain approximately 160,000 clones, about 89% of them singletons. This sample stems from a study of cytomegalovirus exposure and HLA in healthy donors. The CDR3 has 19 amino acids. Overall study results and limits: TCR clusters originating in the first cohort tended to co-occur in the roughly 120 validation repertoires, according to a later analysis. CMV antigen specificity of a few CMV-associated chains was confirmed in vitro.

The sequencing input was PBMCs. V is TRBV21-1 and J is TRBJ2-7; TRBD1 was called by the table and not checked on the DNA. TRBV21-1 is classified as a pseudogene. The TCR was taken from a woman aged 18 to 35 in good health and CMV-seropositive. The CDR3 coding sequence is TGTGCCAGCAGCAAAGACGATCATTACGACAGGCTGGATTCGTACGAGCAGTACTTC. It yields the protein CASSKDDHYDRLDSYEQYF.